Included here is one TCR beta chain sequence, with context. This CDR3 contains 13 residues. Trimming at V came to 3 bases and at J to 5 bases, leaving 1 base not matched to a gene. Per the germline V gene, CDR1 is LNHDA and CDR2 is SQIVND (reference sequence). This specimen comes from a study of blood T cell repertoires in COVID-19. Study at large: Acute-phase and convalescent COVID-19 samples originated in the United States, Italy and Spain. In each case, the material was cDNA or gDNA derived from T cells, B-cell-depleted T cells, or PBMCs.

Authors' analysis steps: How many nucleated cells were present was estimated from reference gene primer amplification. Libraries were prepared by immunoSEQ multiplex PCR; TCRdb keeps only in-frame clonotypes and omits some of them. Clone size and the V and J calls come from that table; the DNA yielded D and trimming. The sample lists 80,000 to 100,000 clones; around 80% were seen once. The sequenced material came from peripheral blood. The rearrangement joins TRBV19 to TRBJ1-2; 9 bases agree with TRBD1. This TCR was sampled from a human donor in a cohort sampled during active COVID-19. The DNA for the CDR3 is TGTGCCAGTAGTATCGGACAGGGGTATGGCTACACCTTC. Its protein product is CASSIGQGYGYTF.